The sequence of this T cell receptor (beta chain) was determined in a study of blood T cell repertoires in COVID-19. Overall study: Whether acute or convalescent, the COVID-19 samples came from the United States, Italy and Spain.

The CDR3 is made up of 14 amino acids. Per germline, CDR1 MNHEY and CDR2 SVGAGI. V gave up 4 bases and J gave up 4 bases; unmatched junction bases: 5. Authors' data handling: Estimated nucleated cell counts came from reference gene primer amplification. Using immunoSEQ multiplex PCR, the repertoire was profiled, and TCRdb retains in-frame clones only, with some absent. For V, J and clone size, that table is used; D and trimming come from the DNA. The sample holds about 150,000 clones, around 90% seen once. This sequence originates from a woman aged 50 to 60 with acute or convalescent COVID-19. Sequenced: peripheral blood. This sequence joins TRBV6-5 and TRBJ1-1; 8 nucleotides agree with TRBD1. CDR3 sequence: CASSFGQGGTEAFF. In nucleotides, the CDR3 is TGTGCCAGCAGTTTCGGACAGGGAGGCACTGAAGCTTTCTTT.